Listed below are T cell receptor beta chains from one sample, sequenced in a study of blood T cell repertoires in COVID-19. Sequenced by immunoSEQ multiplex PCR; TCRdb stores in-frame clones only, minus some. The data show about 74,000 clones, with 84% seen just once and approximately 35% held by the top ten. The specimen was peripheral blood. All receptors come from a man between 70 and 80 years old with acute or convalescent COVID-19. CDR3s include the opening cysteine and the closing phenylalanine or tryptophan. D genes are given only for firm matches. Size values are once, few and many counts, or a class for expanded clones, and some rows have none.

j_call: TRBJ1-4; v_call: TRBV20-1; d_call: .; clone_size: few; cdr3_nt: TGCAGTGCTAGTAAGGACTCCAGTAATGAAAAACTGTTTTTT; cdr3_aa: CSASKDSSNEKLFF
j_call: TRBJ2-4; v_call: TRBV19; d_call: .; clone_size: .; cdr3_nt: TGTGCCAGTAGTCCGCCTGTTGTGAGGGATATTCAGTACTTC; cdr3_aa: CASSPPVVRDIQYF
j_call: TRBJ2-1; v_call: TRBV3-1/TRBV3-2; d_call: .; clone_size: .; cdr3_nt: TGTGCCAGCAGCCGAGCGAATGAGCAGTTCTTC; cdr3_aa: CASSRANEQFF
j_call: TRBJ2-3; v_call: TRBV3-1/TRBV3-2; d_call: TRBD2; clone_size: once; cdr3_nt: TGTGCCAGCAGCCTTTGGGGACTAGCGGAAGGTAGCACAGATACGCAGTATTTT; cdr3_aa: CASSLWGLAEGSTDTQYF
j_call: TRBJ2-7; v_call: TRBV24-1; d_call: TRBD1; clone_size: .; cdr3_nt: TGTGCCACCAGTGTTACAGGGGATTCCGAGCAGTACTTC; cdr3_aa: CATSVTGDSEQYF
j_call: TRBJ1-5; v_call: TRBV12-3/TRBV12-4; d_call: .; clone_size: .; cdr3_nt: TGTGCCAGCAGCTTCAATCAGCCCCAGCATTTT; cdr3_aa: CASSFNQPQHF
j_call: TRBJ1-2; v_call: TRBV5-5; d_call: TRBD1; clone_size: .; cdr3_nt: TGTGCCAGCAGCTTGCCGGGACAGGGGTTCGGCTACACCTTC; cdr3_aa: CASSLPGQGFGYTF
j_call: TRBJ1-1; v_call: TRBV27; d_call: .; clone_size: few; cdr3_nt: TGTGCCAGCAGGGCCCCCCCCGGGCAGGGTATCACTGAAGCTTTCTTT; cdr3_aa: CASRAPPGQGITEAFF
j_call: TRBJ2-7; v_call: TRBV5-6; d_call: .; clone_size: once; cdr3_nt: TGTGCCAGCAGCTTGGTTGGCGGTGAATCCTACGAGCAGTACTTC; cdr3_aa: CASSLVGGESYEQYF
j_call: TRBJ1-5; v_call: TRBV5-8; d_call: TRBD1; clone_size: many; cdr3_nt: TGTGCCAGCAGCTCCAACAGGGGGATTAGCAATCAGCCCCAGCATTTT; cdr3_aa: CASSSNRGISNQPQHF
j_call: TRBJ2-3; v_call: TRBV6-5; d_call: TRBD1; clone_size: .; cdr3_nt: TGTGCCAGCAGCACAGGGGGCCTGGGCACAGATACGCAGTATTTT; cdr3_aa: CASSTGGLGTDTQYF
j_call: TRBJ1-1; v_call: TRBV6-4; d_call: .; clone_size: once; cdr3_nt: TGTGCCAGCAGCCCGGAGCTGGGGAACACTGAAGCTTTCTTT; cdr3_aa: CASSPELGNTEAFF
j_call: TRBJ2-2; v_call: TRBV7-2; d_call: TRBD2; clone_size: .; cdr3_nt: TGTGCCAGCAGCTGGACTAGCGGGAGCGTTGCCGGGGAGCTGTTTTTT; cdr3_aa: CASSWTSGSVAGELFF
j_call: TRBJ1-1; v_call: TRBV12-3/TRBV12-4; d_call: .; clone_size: .; cdr3_nt: TGTGCCAGCAGCCCTCCCGGGAACACTGAAGCTTTCTTT; cdr3_aa: CASSPPGNTEAFF
j_call: TRBJ1-4; v_call: TRBV28; d_call: .; clone_size: .; cdr3_nt: TGTGCCAGCAGTCCAGGACAGAACAGAGGTGAAAAACTGTTTTTT; cdr3_aa: CASSPGQNRGEKLFF
j_call: TRBJ2-2; v_call: TRBV5-1; d_call: TRBD1; clone_size: .; cdr3_nt: TGCGCCAGCAGCCCCGGACAGGGGCGGACCGGGGAGCTGTTTTTT; cdr3_aa: CASSPGQGRTGELFF
j_call: TRBJ1-5; v_call: TRBV11-2; d_call: .; clone_size: .; cdr3_nt: TGTGCCAGCAGCTCGACAGGTTACAATCAGCCCCAGCATTTT; cdr3_aa: CASSSTGYNQPQHF
j_call: TRBJ1-1; v_call: TRBV7-9; d_call: .; clone_size: .; cdr3_nt: TGTGCCAGCAGCTTAATCAGGGAGAACACTGAAGCTTTCTTT; cdr3_aa: CASSLIRENTEAFF
j_call: TRBJ2-7; v_call: TRBV27; d_call: .; clone_size: .; cdr3_nt: TGTGCCAGCAGCCCCTTCGCCGAACAGGGCTCCTACGAGCAGTACTTC; cdr3_aa: CASSPFAEQGSYEQYF
j_call: TRBJ2-1; v_call: TRBV14; d_call: .; clone_size: .; cdr3_nt: TGTGCCAGCAGCCAAAGTTGGGGGGCCTACAATGAGCAGTTCTTC; cdr3_aa: CASSQSWGAYNEQFF
j_call: TRBJ1-3; v_call: TRBV5-5; d_call: .; clone_size: few; cdr3_nt: TGTGCCAGCAGCTTGGTGCAGACTGGAAACACCATATATTTT; cdr3_aa: CASSLVQTGNTIYF
j_call: TRBJ2-7; v_call: TRBV19; d_call: .; clone_size: .; cdr3_nt: TGTGCCAGTACCCCTGGGGGGTTACCCTACGAGCAGTACTTC; cdr3_aa: CASTPGGLPYEQYF
j_call: TRBJ1-6; v_call: TRBV5-1; d_call: TRBD1; clone_size: .; cdr3_nt: TGCGCCAGCAGCTTGGGTGACAGGGATTCACCCCTCCACTTT; cdr3_aa: CASSLGDRDSPLHF
j_call: TRBJ1-6; v_call: TRBV5-5; d_call: TRBD1; clone_size: .; cdr3_nt: TGTGCCAGCAGCTTGGTACCGGGACAGGGCTCACCCCTCCACTTT; cdr3_aa: CASSLVPGQGSPLHF
j_call: TRBJ2-5; v_call: TRBV11-2; d_call: .; clone_size: .; cdr3_nt: TGTGCCAGCAGCTTAGGGGCAGGCGAAGAGACCCAGTACTTC; cdr3_aa: CASSLGAGEETQYF
j_call: TRBJ2-5; v_call: TRBV7-9; d_call: TRBD2; clone_size: .; cdr3_nt: TGTGCCAGCAGCAGCCTGACTAGCGGGAGCCGGGAGACCCAGTACTTC; cdr3_aa: CASSSLTSGSRETQYF
j_call: TRBJ2-5; v_call: TRBV6-6; d_call: .; clone_size: .; cdr3_nt: TGTGCCAGCAGAGTGGGACTAGAGACCCAGTACTTC; cdr3_aa: CASRVGLETQYF
j_call: TRBJ2-4; v_call: TRBV6-6; d_call: .; clone_size: few; cdr3_nt: TGTGCCAGCAGCCAGGGGGGCCTAGCCAAAAACATTCAGTACTTC; cdr3_aa: CASSQGGLAKNIQYF
j_call: TRBJ1-1; v_call: TRBV6-5; d_call: TRBD1; clone_size: .; cdr3_nt: TGTGCCAGCAGTTCCTTTGGGACAGGGAACACTGAAGCTTTCTTT; cdr3_aa: CASSSFGTGNTEAFF
j_call: TRBJ2-1; v_call: TRBV6-6; d_call: .; clone_size: .; cdr3_nt: TGTGCCAGCAGTTACGGTCAGGGTAGCTCCTACAATGAGCAGTTCTTC; cdr3_aa: CASSYGQGSSYNEQFF
j_call: TRBJ2-1; v_call: TRBV21-1; d_call: .; clone_size: few; cdr3_nt: TGTGCCAGCAGCAAATACCCTAGAGAGCAGTTCTTC; cdr3_aa: CASSKYPREQFF
j_call: TRBJ2-3; v_call: TRBV2; d_call: .; clone_size: .; cdr3_nt: TGTGCCCACCAGTTTAGCACAGATACGCAGTATTTT; cdr3_aa: CAHQFSTDTQYF
j_call: TRBJ2-7; v_call: TRBV4-2; d_call: TRBD2; clone_size: .; cdr3_nt: TGTGCCAGCAGCCAGTACCCACTAGCGGGAGTGGGTGAGCAGTACTTC; cdr3_aa: CASSQYPLAGVGEQYF
j_call: TRBJ1-4; v_call: TRBV9; d_call: .; clone_size: .; cdr3_nt: TGTGCCAGCAGCGTAGCGGAGGGTCGAGAAAAACTGTTTTTT; cdr3_aa: CASSVAEGREKLFF
j_call: TRBJ2-7; v_call: TRBV6-5; d_call: TRBD2; clone_size: .; cdr3_nt: TGTGCCAGCAGTTTCCAAGCGGGGGTCACCTACGAGCAGTACTTC; cdr3_aa: CASSFQAGVTYEQYF
j_call: TRBJ2-2; v_call: TRBV19; d_call: TRBD1; clone_size: .; cdr3_nt: TGTGCCAGTATGTATGAGGGGGCTTCGAACACCGGGGAGCTGTTTTTT; cdr3_aa: CASMYEGASNTGELFF
j_call: TRBJ2-6; v_call: TRBV29-1; d_call: .; clone_size: .; cdr3_nt: TGCAGCGCCGGAGGGACCTCTTCTGGGGCCAACGTCCTGACTTTC; cdr3_aa: CSAGGTSSGANVLTF
j_call: TRBJ1-3; v_call: TRBV15; d_call: .; clone_size: few; cdr3_nt: TGTGCCACCAGCAGAGACAGGCCGAGTGGAAACACCATATATTTT; cdr3_aa: CATSRDRPSGNTIYF
j_call: TRBJ2-1; v_call: TRBV7-3; d_call: .; clone_size: .; cdr3_nt: TGTGCCAGCAGCTTAGTAGCGGACTCCTACAATGAGCAGTTCTTC; cdr3_aa: CASSLVADSYNEQFF
j_call: TRBJ2-7; v_call: TRBV5-1; d_call: .; clone_size: .; cdr3_nt: TGCGCCAGCAGCTTGGTGTCCTCCCGGTACGAGCAGTACTTC; cdr3_aa: CASSLVSSRYEQYF
j_call: TRBJ2-5; v_call: TRBV5-1; d_call: .; clone_size: .; cdr3_nt: TGCGCCAGCAGCTCCGGACAGAAACTACAAGAGACCCAGTACTTC; cdr3_aa: CASSSGQKLQETQYF
j_call: TRBJ1-5; v_call: TRBV19; d_call: .; clone_size: .; cdr3_nt: TGTGCCAGTAGTCCCAGTCAGGTTAGCAATCAGCCCCAGCATTTT; cdr3_aa: CASSPSQVSNQPQHF
j_call: TRBJ1-6; v_call: TRBV6-1; d_call: .; clone_size: .; cdr3_nt: TGTGCCAGCAGTGAAAAACCCTGGAGCGGAAATTCACCCCTCCACTTT; cdr3_aa: CASSEKPWSGNSPLHF
j_call: TRBJ2-2; v_call: TRBV7-3; d_call: TRBD1; clone_size: .; cdr3_nt: TGTGCCAGCAGCCTACGCGGTACTCAAACAGGGGGCTCCGGGGAGCTGTTTTTT; cdr3_aa: CASSLRGTQTGGSGELFF
j_call: TRBJ2-5; v_call: TRBV29-1; d_call: .; clone_size: .; cdr3_nt: TGCAGCGTTGAATATTCAGGGGAGACCCAGTACTTC; cdr3_aa: CSVEYSGETQYF
j_call: TRBJ2-1; v_call: TRBV7-2; d_call: .; clone_size: .; cdr3_nt: TGTGCCAGCAGCCCAGATTACAATGAGCAGTTCTTC; cdr3_aa: CASSPDYNEQFF
j_call: TRBJ2-7; v_call: TRBV5-1; d_call: TRBD1; clone_size: once; cdr3_nt: TGCGCCAGCAGCCAAACCGGGACAGGGGGCCACGAGCAGTACTTC; cdr3_aa: CASSQTGTGGHEQYF
j_call: TRBJ2-6; v_call: TRBV29-1; d_call: .; clone_size: .; cdr3_nt: TGCAGCGTTGGTTTCGCTGGGGCCAACGTCCTGACTTTC; cdr3_aa: CSVGFAGANVLTF
j_call: TRBJ2-2; v_call: TRBV30; d_call: TRBD1; clone_size: .; cdr3_nt: TGTGCCTGGAGCACCGGGACAGGGGGGACCGGGGAGCTGTTTTTT; cdr3_aa: CAWSTGTGGTGELFF